This TCR beta chain came from a study of PD-1 blockade in classical Hodgkin lymphoma. About the study: Nivolumab 3 mg/kg was given intravenously every 2 weeks.

A word on this clone: What it binds is unknown.

This CDR3 has 15 residues. The germline gives CDR1 SNHLY, CDR2 FYNNEI. V shed 3 bases and J 0 bases; nucleotides not matched to a gene: 4. Study observations and caveats: Reported baseline diversity: healthy donors highest, relapsed/refractory patients lowest. Complete responders' baseline diversity resembled that of newly diagnosed patients.

All trial patients relapsed after autologous stem cell transplantation. Libraries were prepared by immunoSEQ multiplex PCR; TCRdb keeps only in-frame clonotypes and omits some of them. The sample has more than 60,000 clones; 90% are singletons. The sequences come from peripheral blood mononuclear cells (PBMCs), collected at baseline. The TCR originated in a human donor with classical Hodgkin lymphoma. The rearrangement links TRBV2 to TRBJ1-1, with 7 positions matching TRBD1. In DNA, the CDR3 is TGTGCCAGCAGTGAGGTGACAGGGATGAACACTGAAGCTTTCTTT. It is translated as CASSEVTGMNTEAFF. Complete variable domain (other parts from reference TRBV2 and TRBJ1-1): EPEVTQTPSHQVTQMGQEVILRCVPISNHLYFYWYRQILGQKVEFLVSFYNNEISEKSEIFDDQFSVERPDGSNFTLKIRSTKLEDSAMYFCASSEVTGMNTEAFFGQGTRLTVV.